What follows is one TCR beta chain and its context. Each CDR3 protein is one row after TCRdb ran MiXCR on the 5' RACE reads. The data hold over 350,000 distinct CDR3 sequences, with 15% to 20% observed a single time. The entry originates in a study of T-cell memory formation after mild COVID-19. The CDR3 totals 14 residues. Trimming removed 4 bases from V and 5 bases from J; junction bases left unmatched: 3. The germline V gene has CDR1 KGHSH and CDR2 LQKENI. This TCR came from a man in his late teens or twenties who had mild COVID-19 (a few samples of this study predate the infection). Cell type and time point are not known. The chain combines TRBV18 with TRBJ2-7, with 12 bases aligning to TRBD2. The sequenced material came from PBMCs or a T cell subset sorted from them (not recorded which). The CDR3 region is CASSQTSGGDEQYF. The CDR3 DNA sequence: TGTGCCAGCTCACAGACTAGCGGGGGCGACGAGCAGTACTTC.